The clone carrying this TCR beta chain was seen a handful of times. One junction end does not reproduce the germline sequence, and a read error may be involved. A second PCR, run for about 7 to 11 cycles, used a sample-barcoded 5' primer plus a J-beta primer mix. One entry per CDR3 protein results from TCRdb running MiXCR on the 5' RACE reads. The table shows 1.5 million to 2 million distinct CDR3 sequences, with roughly 43% occurring only once. This sample was included in a study of blood T cells in healthy people across ages. The receptor comes from a human donor in good health. Material: blood.

The CDR3 is CASNPARGETYYSEQFF. The CDR3 bases are TGTGCCAGCAATCCCGCTAGAGGGGAAACCTACTACAGTGAGCAGTTCTTC. This chain uses TRBV6-2 or TRBV6-3 with TRBJ2-1; D tentatively fits TRBD1 or TRBD2 (5 bases each). The germline CDR1 and CDR2 sequences are MNHEY and SVGEGT. The CDR3 has 17 amino acids.